These 18 T cell receptor beta chains came from one sample sequenced in a study of T-cell memory formation after mild COVID-19 (TCRdb year 2021). Library construction relied on 5' RACE. The data were produced on an Illumina NovaSeq 6000. TCRdb applied fastp at Q25 and MiXCR to the public reads, then kept only in-frame beta chains. Each CDR3 protein appears once, grouped with its most common genes and DNA. This sample holds fewer than 300,000 distinct CDR3 sequences; roughly 18% were observed only once. The leading ten clones occupy more than 20% of the sample. Specimen: PBMCs or a T cell subset sorted from them (not recorded which). The receptors were sampled from a man between 18 and 29 years old who had mild COVID-19 (a few samples of this study predate the infection). The sample titles of this study are shuffled in the database, so cell type and time point are left out; the donor was told from shared clones.

The V gene is TRBV30, the J gene TRBJ1-1; D is perhaps TRBD1 (6 bases). V lost 2 bases and J 10 bases, leaving 23 bases between the germline ends. Germline V gene data show CDR1 as GTSNPN and CDR2 as SVGIG (reference sequence). There are 15 residues in the CDR3. CDR3 coding DNA: TGTGCCTGGAGTAGGGTGGGGACAAGTCGAGGTGGAGCTTTCTTT. Its translation is CAWSRVGTSRGGAFF.

The genes are TRBV20-1 and TRBJ1-4; 10 bases are a match to TRBD1. The V gene end was trimmed by 0 bases and the J gene end by 8 bases; junction bases not matched to a gene: 6. The CDR3 covers 15 residues. The germline V gene encodes CDR1 DFQATT and CDR2 SNEGSKA (reference sequence). CDR3 DNA: TGCAGTGCTAGAGATTTTGGGACAGGGGAAGAAAAACTGTTTTTT. Residues: CSARDFGTGEEKLFF.

This clonotype was recorded many times. This rearrangement joins TRBV5-1 to TRBJ2-1; the match to TRBD2 covers 15 bases. With V trimmed by 1 base and J by 5 bases, 4 bases remained unmatched. The V gene's germline CDR1 is SGHRS and CDR2 YFSETQ. CDR3 length equals 17 residues. For the CDR3, the DNA is TGCGCCAGCAGCTTGACAGGGACTAGCGGGGGGCACAATGAGCAGTTCTTC. Translating gives CASSLTGTSGGHNEQFF.

This chain uses TRBV5-1 with TRBJ2-7; D might be TRBD1 (6 bases). Trimming took off 5 bases at V and 2 bases at J, with 14 bases between the two ends. The CDR3 length is 14 residues. CDR1 SGHRS and CDR2 YFSETQ come from the germline V gene. The CDR3 DNA reads as TGCGCCAGCAGGGCCGGGACACAGACCTACGAGCAGTACGTC. This gives the protein CASRAGTQTYEQYV.

This clonotype was seen repeatedly, ten times or more. The genes are TRBV20-1 and TRBJ2-3; TRBD2 might be the D (6 bases). The CDR3 has 13 amino acids. CDR1 is DFQATT, CDR2 SNEGSKA, per germline (reference sequence). The ends were cut back, 6 bases at V and 3 bases at J, with 13 bases in the middle. CDR3 bases: TGCAGTGCGAGGGCTGGAGGGACAGATACGCAGTATTTT. Its translation is CSARAGGTDTQYF.

This clonotype has only a few counts. The J gene is TRBJ2-5, the V gene TRBV2; 8 bases line up with TRBD2. The CDR3 loop spans 15 amino acids. V gave up 6 bases and J gave up 4 bases; unmatched junction bases: 10. The germline CDR1 and CDR2 sequences are SNHLY and FYNNEI. CDR3: CASRSGGLVSETQYF. DNA of the CDR3: TGTGCCAGCAGGAGTGGGGGACTAGTCTCAGAGACCCAGTACTTC.

By its share, this clonotype is medium-sized. The rearrangement joins TRBV11-2 to TRBJ2-7; D may be TRBD2 (5 bases). Germline V gene data show CDR1 as SGHAT and CDR2 as FQNNGV. The CDR3 spans 15 residues. Trimming removed 2 bases at V and 0 bases at J, with 11 bases between. The CDR3 bases are TGTGCCAGCAGCTTATCCCGGGGATACTCCTACGAGCAGTACTTC. Its protein product is CASSLSRGYSYEQYF.

In this sample, this clonotype turned up a few times. This chain links TRBV4-3 with TRBJ2-3; 7 bases match TRBD2. The CDR3 consists of 16 residues. The germline CDR1 and CDR2 sequences are LGHNA and YSLEER. V lost 1 base to trimming and J lost 0 bases; unmatched junction nucleotides: 4. In nucleotides, the CDR3 is TGCGCCAGCAGCCAAGTGGCTAGCGGAAGCACAGATACGCAGTATTTT. This encodes CASSQVASGSTDTQYF.

The DNA for the CDR3 is TGTGCCAGCAGTGACTCATCGCATAGCAATCAGCCCCAGCATTTT. It encodes CASSDSSHSNQPQHF. The chain is built from TRBV2 and TRBJ1-5; D gene unclear. V was clipped by 3 bases and J by 0 bases, with 9 bases between them. This CDR3 is 15 amino acids long. The germline CDR1 and CDR2 sequences are SNHLY and FYNNEI.

This clonotype appeared a few times. This chain joins TRBV5-1 and TRBJ2-3; D is uncertain. Germline assignment: CDR1 SGHRS and CDR2 YFSETQ. The CDR3 has 13 residues. V gave up 4 bases and J gave up 6 bases, with 12 bases separating them. The CDR3 sequence is CASSPYRSDTQYF. Here the CDR3 DNA reads TGCGCCAGCAGCCCCTACCGCTCCGATACGCAGTATTTT.

The chain recombines TRBV11-2 with TRBJ2-7, with D uncertain. V lost 2 bases and J lost 4, with 6 bases in between. The CDR3 totals 12 residues. Germline V CDR1 and CDR2: SGHAT, FQNNGV. CDR3 coding DNA: TGTGCCAGCAGCTTACGCGAGTACGAGCAGTACTTC. It codes for CASSLREYEQYF.

This clonotype was observed at least ten times. The J gene is TRBJ2-7, the V gene TRBV27; D is perhaps TRBD1 (6 bases). CDR1 and CDR2 from the germline V gene are MNHEY and SMNVEV (reference sequence). The V end was cut by 3 bases, the J end by 0 bases, with 9 bases between. This CDR3 comprises 14 residues. DNA of the CDR3: TGTGCCAGCAGTTTTGGGGGCAGCTCCTACGAGCAGTACTTC. Protein sequence: CASSFGGSSYEQYF.

This clonotype was detected many times. The chain joins TRBV7-2 to TRBJ2-5; 12 bases align to TRBD2. From germline, CDR1 is SGHTA and CDR2 FQGNSA. With 4 bases clipped from V and 5 bases from J, the junction kept 5 bases outside the gene matches. This CDR3 has 15 residues. The CDR3 nucleotides read TGTGCCAGCAGCTGGACTAGCGGGGTGGGGGAGACCCAGTACTTC. As protein: CASSWTSGVGETQYF.

This chain connects TRBV4-1 to TRBJ2-3, with D possibly TRBD1 on 6 matching bases. The CDR3 spans 19 residues. Germline CDR1 reads MGHRA; CDR2 reads YSYEKL. The V end lost 4 bases, the J end lost 3 bases, and 26 bases lay between the germline ends. The CDR3 sequence is CASSLDGQLERPATDTQYF. Here the CDR3 DNA reads TGCGCCAGCAGCCTCGACGGACAGTTGGAAAGGCCGGCTACAGATACGCAGTATTTT.

The V call is TRBV29-1, the J call TRBJ2-3; TRBD1 matches 7 bases. The J segment lost 3 bases and the V segment lost 4 bases, leaving 4 bases of the junction unmatched. CDR1 and CDR2 from the germline V gene are SQVTM and ANQGSEA. This CDR3 spans 13 amino acids. The CDR3 nucleotides are TGCAGCGTTGTTCAGGGGGAGACAGATACGCAGTATTTT. Its protein product is CSVVQGETDTQYF.

This sequence joins TRBV29-1 and TRBJ2-7; 8 positions match TRBD1. CDR1 and CDR2 (germline): SQVTM, ANQGSEA. The CDR3 is 13 residues long. With V trimmed by 5 bases and J by 9 bases, 12 bases remained unmatched. CDR3 region: CSVSTGQAMWQYF. The CDR3 region has the DNA TGCAGCGTTAGCACGGGACAGGCCATGTGGCAGTACTTC.

J is TRBJ2-7 and V is TRBV5-6; D possibly matches TRBD1 or TRBD2 (5 bases each). The CDR3 length is 15 residues. Germline loops: CDR1 SGHDT, CDR2 YYEEEE. V gave up 4 bases and J gave up 4 bases, with 18 bases separating them. CDR3 loop: CASSGDLRNEYEQYF. DNA of the CDR3: TGTGCCAGCAGCGGGGACCTAAGAAACGAATACGAGCAGTACTTC.

This clonotype was detected many times. CDR3 amino acids: CASSLRSNEQFF. CDR3 DNA: TGTGCCAGCAGTCTCAGGTCGAATGAGCAGTTCTTC. The chain couples TRBV5-6 to TRBJ2-1; D is ambiguous. Germline assignment: CDR1 SGHDT and CDR2 YYEEEE. The CDR3 is 12 amino acids. Trimming took 5 bases from V and 7 from J, leaving 10 bases between them.